A single sample gave rise to the 26 T cell receptor beta chains below, sequenced in a study of T cell responses to AZD1222 COVID-19 vaccine. Using immunoSEQ multiplex PCR, the repertoire was profiled, and TCRdb retains in-frame clones only, with some absent. The repertoire has 120,000 or so clones, about 91% of them found once; the top ten carry 4% to 6%. The sequences come from peripheral blood, collected on day 0 of AZD1222 vaccination. Receptors were obtained from an adult in good health.

The chain uses TRBV9 and TRBJ2-5; D possibly corresponds to TRBD2 (7 bases). The germline V gene has CDR1 SGDLS and CDR2 YYNGEE. The ends were cut back, 7 bases at V and 5 bases at J, with 15 bases in the middle. The CDR3 is 13 amino acids. The CDR3: CASGGRGAETQYF. In DNA, the CDR3 is TGTGCCAGCGGGGGACGGGGGGCTGAGACCCAGTACTTC.

The V gene is TRBV10-2, the J gene TRBJ1-2; 12 bases fit TRBD1. The trim removed 4 bases at V and 7 bases at J, leaving 13 bases unmatched. CDR1 and CDR2 (germline): WSHSY, SAAADI. The CDR3 contains 17 residues. CDR3 protein: CASSAGTGGFGVGGYTF. The CDR3 DNA sequence: TGCGCCAGCAGTGCCGGGACAGGGGGCTTCGGAGTAGGTGGCTACACCTTC.

This clone was counted once. This rearrangement joins TRBV5-1 to TRBJ2-3, with 8 nucleotides matching TRBD2. The V and J ends lost 4 bases and 7 bases, in that order; junction bases with no gene match: 8. The CDR3 is 14 residues long. Per the germline V gene, CDR1 is SGHRS and CDR2 is YFSETQ. The CDR3 DNA reads as TGCGCCAGCAGCACGGGACTAGAGTTTCATACGCAGTATTTT. Translating gives CASSTGLEFHTQYF.

Here the CDR3 reads CASSPTRDRGFEKLFF. CDR3 nucleotide sequence: TGCGCCAGCAGCCCAACCCGGGACAGGGGGTTTGAAAAACTGTTTTTT. The V call is TRBV4-3, the J call TRBJ1-4, with TRBD1 identical over 11 bases. Germline V CDR1 and CDR2: LGHNA, YSLEER. The trim removed 4 bases at V and 7 bases at J, leaving 8 bases unmatched. This CDR3 has 16 residues.

V usage is TRBV7-3 and J usage is TRBJ2-7; D is uncertain. Germline CDR1 and CDR2: SGHTA and FQGTGA. This CDR3 is built from 13 residues. V was shortened by 2 bases and J by 6 bases, with 11 bases between the two germline ends. The CDR3 loop reads CASSLQRTGEQYF. The CDR3 DNA follows: TGTGCCAGCAGCTTACAGAGAACGGGCGAGCAGTACTTC.

V usage is TRBV24-1 and J usage is TRBJ1-1, with D unresolved. Germline assignment: CDR1 KGHDR and CDR2 SFDVKD. The CDR3 loop spans 13 amino acids. With 3 bases removed from V and 0 bases from J, the gap between germline ends came to 4 bases. CDR3: CATSDGMNTEAFF. CDR3 nucleotide sequence: TGTGCCACCAGTGATGGGATGAACACTGAAGCTTTCTTT.

The chain combines TRBV18 with TRBJ1-4; no firm D call. The CDR3 runs 15 residues. With 2 bases removed from V and 0 bases from J, the gap between germline ends came to 7 bases. Germline V CDR1 and CDR2: KGHSH, LQKENI. The CDR3 DNA reads TGTGCCAGCTCACCAATAGCCGCAACTAATGAAAAACTGTTTTTT. Protein sequence: CASSPIAATNEKLFF.

This chain links TRBV6-2 or TRBV6-3 with TRBJ2-2; D remains ambiguous. CDR1 MNHEY and CDR2 SVGEGT come from the germline V gene. This CDR3 region has 14 residues. Trimming took off 2 bases at V and 2 bases at J, with 6 bases between the two ends. The CDR3 region is CASSYRQNTGELFF. As DNA, the CDR3 is TGTGCCAGCAGTTACCGACAAAACACCGGGGAGCTGTTTTTT.

V gene TRBV18 combines with J gene TRBJ1-3; no definite D call. The CDR3 consists of 14 residues. The germline V gene encodes CDR1 KGHSH and CDR2 LQKENI. V was shortened by 3 bases and J by 3 bases, with 9 bases between the two germline ends. In DNA, the CDR3 is TGTGCCAGCTCACCTGACATTCTTGGAAACACCATATATTTT. Its translation: CASSPDILGNTIYF.

J is TRBJ1-2 and V is TRBV3-1 (or the pseudogene TRBV3-2); no definite D call. This CDR3 spans 12 amino acids. Trimming took off 0 bases at V and 4 bases at J, with 3 bases between the two ends. CDR1 LGHDT and CDR2 YNNKEL come from the germline V gene (reference sequence). The CDR3 spells CASSQEVYGYTF. CDR3 sequence (DNA): TGTGCCAGCAGCCAAGAGGTCTATGGCTACACCTTC.

The rearrangement uses TRBV2 and TRBJ2-2; a possible D gene is TRBD2 (6 bases). The length of the CDR3 is 14 residues. The germline V gene has CDR1 SNHLY and CDR2 FYNNEI. The V end was cut by 2 bases, the J end by 3 bases, with 7 bases between. This CDR3 is CASSEWGDTGELFF. The CDR3 coding sequence is TGTGCCAGCAGTGAATGGGGGGACACCGGGGAGCTGTTTTTT.

The chain uses TRBV7-2 and TRBJ2-4; 7 nucleotides agree with TRBD1. The CDR3 is 15 amino acids. Trimming took 1 base from V and 9 from J; bases not matched to a gene: 9. Germline assignment: CDR1 SGHTA and CDR2 FQGNSA. For the CDR3, the DNA is TGTGCCAGCAGCTTAGGGACAGGTAGGGGAGTCATTCAGTACTTC. Residues: CASSLGTGRGVIQYF. The full variable domain, its missing parts supplied by reference TRBV7-2 and TRBJ2-4, is GAGVSQSPSNKVTEKGKDVELRCDPISGHTALYWYRQSLGQGLEFLIYFQGNSAPDKSGLPSDRFSAERTGGSVSTLTIQRTQQEDSAVYLCASSLGTGRGVIQYFGAGTRLSVL.

The chain combines TRBV4-2 with TRBJ2-4, with a tentative D call TRBD2 (5 bases). V was cut by 0 bases and J by 8 bases, with 11 bases left in between. Per the germline V gene, CDR1 is LGHNA and CDR2 is YNFKEQ. CDR3 size: 14 residues. In nucleotides, the CDR3 is TGTGCCAGCAGCCAAGATCCCGAGGAGGACATTCAGTACTTC. Its translation is CASSQDPEEDIQYF.

This sequence joins TRBV5-8 and TRBJ2-5, with 12 positions matching TRBD2. This CDR3 is 17 amino acids long. J was trimmed by 1 base and V by 4 bases; bases with no gene match: 8. Germline V gene sequence: CDR1 SGHTS, CDR2 YDEGEE. CDR3 DNA sequence: TGTGCCAGCAGCACCGGACTAGCGGGGACCCTCCAAGAGACCCAGTACTTC. This sequence encodes CASSTGLAGTLQETQYF. Variable domain in full (rest from reference TRBV5-8 and TRBJ2-5): EAGVTQSPTHLIKTRGQQATLRCSPISGHTSVYWYQQALGLGLQFLLWYDEGEERNRGNFPPRFSGRQFPNYSSELNVNALELEDSALYLCASSTGLAGTLQETQYFGPGTRLLVL.

The chain couples TRBV5-1 to TRBJ1-1; TRBD1 agrees at 7 bases. Germline V gene data show CDR1 as SGHRS and CDR2 as YFSETQ. V lost 1 base, J lost 7 bases, and 4 bases stayed unmatched. This CDR3 spans 13 amino acids. The CDR3 coding sequence is TGCGCCAGCAGCTTGAGTTGGGACAGTGAAGCTTTCTTT. Its protein product is CASSLSWDSEAFF. Together with reference TRBV5-1 and TRBJ1-1, the CDR3 gives the full variable domain: KAGVTQTPRYLIKTRGQQVTLSCSPISGHRSVSWYQQTPGQGLQFLFEYFSETQRNKGNFPGRFSGRQFSNSRSEMNVSTLELGDSALYLCASSLSWDSEAFFGQGTRLTVV.

The chain employs TRBV5-1 and TRBJ1-3, with D hard to call. The CDR3 consists of 17 residues. V lost 2 bases to trimming and J lost 0 bases, with 15 bases between them. Germline V gene data show CDR1 as SGHRS and CDR2 as YFSETQ. The CDR3 DNA reads as TGCGCCAGCAGCTTAGCGGACGCGGGAAACTCTGGAAACACCATATATTTT. This encodes CASSLADAGNSGNTIYF.

The rearrangement links TRBV6-4 to TRBJ1-2, with D unresolved. Germline V CDR1 and CDR2: MRHNA, SNTAGT. Trimming cost V 0 bases and J 6 bases, with 8 bases left between them. The CDR3 loop spans 13 amino acids. The CDR3 nucleotides read TGTGCCAGCAGTGACTCGTTAGGGAATGGCTACACCTTC. Its translation: CASSDSLGNGYTF.

This chain joins TRBV7-2 and TRBJ2-7; no clear D. The CDR3 length is 15 residues. The V gene lost 1 base and the J gene lost 0 bases, with 10 bases spanning the gap. Germline V gene sequence: CDR1 SGHTA, CDR2 FQGNSA. CDR3 nucleotides: TGTGCCAGCAGCTTAGATCTGAACCCCTCCTACGAGCAGTACTTC. The encoded protein is CASSLDLNPSYEQYF.

The chain joins TRBV3-1 (or the pseudogene TRBV3-2) to TRBJ2-1; 8 nucleotides agree with TRBD2. V trimming: 3 bases; J trimming: 8 bases; junction bases outside the gene matches: 3. The CDR3 is made up of 13 amino acids. The germline CDR1 and CDR2 sequences are LGHDT and YNNKEL (reference sequence). CDR3 nucleotide sequence: TGTGCCAGCAGCCAGAGCGGGGGAGATGAGCAGTTCTTC. Protein sequence: CASSQSGGDEQFF.

V usage is TRBV18 and J usage is TRBJ2-1; possible D gene TRBD2, 6 bases. V lost 2 bases and J lost 8, with 10 bases in between. CDR3 length: 13 amino acids. Germline V gene data show CDR1 as KGHSH and CDR2 as LQKENI. The CDR3 DNA is TGTGCCAGCTCACCAGTGGGCGGGGATGAGCAGTTCTTC. This codes for CASSPVGGDEQFF.

The chain links TRBV3-1 (or the pseudogene TRBV3-2) to TRBJ2-5, with D uncertain. The CDR3 spans 15 residues. CDR1 is LGHDT, CDR2 YNNKEL, per germline (reference sequence). V lost 5 bases and J 1 base, leaving 14 bases between the germline ends. In nucleotides, the CDR3 is TGTGCCAGCAGCACGGGTCTCCAAATCCAAGAGACCCAGTACTTC. It specifies CASSTGLQIQETQYF.

The V call is TRBV29-1, the J call TRBJ1-2, with 7 nucleotides matching TRBD1. Germline trimming cut 6 bases from V and 8 bases from J; bases unmatched to any gene: 12. This CDR3 region has 13 residues. The V gene's germline CDR1 is SQVTM and CDR2 ANQGSEA. The CDR3 nucleotides are TGCAGCGTAGGACCGACAGGGCCGGGGGGCTACACCTTC. It translates to CSVGPTGPGGYTF.

V usage is TRBV28 and J usage is TRBJ1-1; 7 bases agree with TRBD1. Looked up from germline, CDR1 is MDHEN and CDR2 is SYDVKM. V lost 1 base and J lost 5; bases outside the gene matches: 4. CDR3 length equals 14 residues. CDR3 nucleotides: TGTGCCAGCAGTTTATCAGGGGGTCGGACTGAAGCTTTCTTT. This codes for CASSLSGGRTEAFF.

The genes are TRBV7-9 and TRBJ2-5; D is perhaps TRBD1 or TRBD2 (6 bases each). Looked up from germline, CDR1 is SEHNR and CDR2 is FQNEAQ (reference sequence). Trimming removed 2 bases from V and 1 base from J, with 14 bases in between. This CDR3 is built from 16 residues. The chain's CDR3 is CASSLYTGARQETQYF. CDR3 bases: TGTGCCAGCAGCTTATACACGGGGGCCCGCCAAGAGACCCAGTACTTC. Looking up the rest from reference TRBV7-9 and TRBJ2-5 gives the full variable domain: DTGVSQNPRHKITKRGQNVTFRCDPISEHNRLYWYRQTLGQGPEFLTYFQNEAQLEKSRLLSDRFSAERPKGSFSTLEIQRTEQGDSAMYLCASSLYTGARQETQYFGPGTRLLVL.

V gene TRBV28 combines with J gene TRBJ2-3; the D is unclear. Trimming removed 3 bases at V and 2 bases at J, with 9 bases between. The CDR3 has 14 amino acids. Germline V gives CDR1 MDHEN, CDR2 SYDVKM. The CDR3: CASSLGSITDTQYF. CDR3 nucleotide sequence: TGTGCCAGCAGTTTGGGTTCGATCACAGATACGCAGTATTTT.

The chain has TRBV7-9 and TRBJ1-1; D ambiguous. V dropped 5 bases and J dropped 1 base, with 14 bases sitting between them. The germline V gene has CDR1 SEHNR and CDR2 FQNEAQ (reference sequence). The CDR3 has 15 amino acids. The CDR3 DNA sequence: TGTGCCAGCAGCCCCACAGCCGAACCGAACACTGAAGCTTTCTTT. It encodes CASSPTAEPNTEAFF.